This T cell receptor (beta chain) was captured in a study of cytotoxic CD8 clonotypes in ibrutinib-treated CLL. Study-wide background: Responses: some 25 partial, 2 complete; after median around 68 months, around 14 stayed remitted, roughly 12 progressed.

Method: immunoSEQ multiplex PCR; TCRdb's copy keeps in-frame clones and lacks some. The repertoire has 110,000 to 150,000 clones, about three quarters of them found once; the top ten carry approximately 5.1%. This receptor was taken from a human donor with chronic lymphocytic leukemia. The source material was PBMCs, sampled after 24 months of ibrutinib treatment.

CDR3 coding DNA: TGTGCCAGCAGTTACTCGTACCAGGGGGCAGATACGCAGTATTTT. It specifies CASSYSYQGADTQYF. V gene TRBV6-5 combines with J gene TRBJ2-3; 7 bases are a match to TRBD1. Germline CDR1 reads MNHEY; CDR2 reads SVGAGI. After removal of 0 bases from V and 4 bases from J, the junction contained 4 bases not matched to a gene. The CDR3 is 15 residues long.